This T cell receptor beta chain was observed in a study of cytomegalovirus exposure and HLA in healthy donors. Study results and limitations: With later analysis, a missense DCLRE1C variant became linked to TCR beta V- and J-gene trimming.

The CDR3 runs 16 residues. Germline lookup yields CDR1 MGHRA and CDR2 YSYEKL. Trimming took 0 bases from V and 2 from J, leaving 10 bases between them. This PCR relied on a set of 60 Vbeta primers and 13 Jbeta primers. Data came from immunoSEQ multiplex PCR; TCRdb stores just in-frame clones and leaves some out. The sample lists 150,000 to 200,000 clones; more than 9.5% were seen once. In the case of this clone: Its antigen is currently unknown.

The TCR was taken from a man in his fifties in good health and CMV-seropositive. J is TRBJ1-4 and V is TRBV4-1; no reliable D call. Input material: PBMCs. The CDR3 region is CASSQEPRTTNEKLFF. Here the CDR3 DNA reads TGCGCCAGCAGCCAAGAGCCCCGGACTACTAATGAAAAACTGTTTTTT.